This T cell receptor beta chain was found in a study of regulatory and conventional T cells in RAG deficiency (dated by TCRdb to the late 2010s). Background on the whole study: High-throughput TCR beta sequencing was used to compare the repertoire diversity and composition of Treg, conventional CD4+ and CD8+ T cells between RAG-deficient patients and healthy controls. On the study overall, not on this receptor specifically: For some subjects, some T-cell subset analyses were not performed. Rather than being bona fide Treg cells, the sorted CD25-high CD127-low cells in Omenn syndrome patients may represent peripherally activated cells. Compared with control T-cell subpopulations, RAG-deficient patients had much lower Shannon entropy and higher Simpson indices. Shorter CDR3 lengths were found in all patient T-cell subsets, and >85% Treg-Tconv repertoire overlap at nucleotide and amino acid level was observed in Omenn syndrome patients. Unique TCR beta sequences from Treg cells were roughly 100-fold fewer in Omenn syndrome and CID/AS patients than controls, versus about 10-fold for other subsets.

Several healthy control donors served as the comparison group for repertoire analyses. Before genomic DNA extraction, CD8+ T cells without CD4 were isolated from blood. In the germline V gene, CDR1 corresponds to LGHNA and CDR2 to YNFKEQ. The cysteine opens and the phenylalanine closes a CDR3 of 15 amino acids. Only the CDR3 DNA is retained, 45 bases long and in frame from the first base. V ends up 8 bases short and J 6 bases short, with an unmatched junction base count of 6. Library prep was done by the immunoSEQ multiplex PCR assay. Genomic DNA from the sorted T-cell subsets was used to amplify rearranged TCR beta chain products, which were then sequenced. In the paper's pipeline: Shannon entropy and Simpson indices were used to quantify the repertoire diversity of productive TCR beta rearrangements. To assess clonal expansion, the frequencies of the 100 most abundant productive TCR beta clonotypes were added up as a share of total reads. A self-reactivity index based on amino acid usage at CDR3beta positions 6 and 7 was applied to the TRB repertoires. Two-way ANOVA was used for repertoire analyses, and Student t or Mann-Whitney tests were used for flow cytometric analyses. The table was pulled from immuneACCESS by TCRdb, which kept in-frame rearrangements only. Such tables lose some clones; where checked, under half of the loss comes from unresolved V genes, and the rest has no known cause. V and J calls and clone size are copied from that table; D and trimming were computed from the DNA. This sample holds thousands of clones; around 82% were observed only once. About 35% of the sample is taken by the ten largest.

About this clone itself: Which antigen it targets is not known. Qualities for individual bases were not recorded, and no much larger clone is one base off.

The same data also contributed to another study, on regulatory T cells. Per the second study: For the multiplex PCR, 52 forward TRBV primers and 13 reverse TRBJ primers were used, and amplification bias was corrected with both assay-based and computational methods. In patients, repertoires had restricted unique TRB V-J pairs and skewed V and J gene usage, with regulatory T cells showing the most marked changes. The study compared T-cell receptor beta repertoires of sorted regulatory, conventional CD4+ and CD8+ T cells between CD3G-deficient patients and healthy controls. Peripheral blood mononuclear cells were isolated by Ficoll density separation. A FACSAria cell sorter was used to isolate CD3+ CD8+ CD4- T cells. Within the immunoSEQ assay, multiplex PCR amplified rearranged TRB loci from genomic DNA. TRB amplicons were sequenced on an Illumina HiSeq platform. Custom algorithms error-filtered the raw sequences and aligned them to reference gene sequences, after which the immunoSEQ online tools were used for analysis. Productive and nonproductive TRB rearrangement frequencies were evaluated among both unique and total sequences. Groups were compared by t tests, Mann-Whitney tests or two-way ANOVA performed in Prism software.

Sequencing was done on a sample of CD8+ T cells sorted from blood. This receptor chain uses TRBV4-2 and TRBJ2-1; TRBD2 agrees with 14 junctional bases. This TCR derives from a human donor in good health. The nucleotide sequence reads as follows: TGTGCCAGCGCCCGGGGACTAGCGGGGGCCAATGAGCAGTTCTTC. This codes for CASARGLAGANEQFF.